The rows below give T cell receptor beta chains drawn from one sample of a study of early T cells in non-severe SARS-CoV-2 infection. TCRdb reprocessed the 5' RACE reads via MiXCR and lists one record per CDR3 protein. The sample holds 60,000 to 90,000 distinct CDR3 sequences, around a tenth seen once. Sequencing input: whole blood. These receptors were collected from an adult who was a healthcare worker with PCR-confirmed SARS-CoV-2 infection or an uninfected control (not recorded which). CDR3s leave out the opening cysteine and the closing phenylalanine or tryptophan. Each record gives: J gene, V gene, CDR3 protein.

TRBJ2-1	TRBV3-1	ASSQPRTSGTRGEQF
TRBJ2-5	TRBV28	ASSPGLQETQY
TRBJ2-3	TRBV5-4	ASSLFGEDTQY
TRBJ1-5	TRBV10-3	ATRGEVNQPQH
TRBJ2-5	TRBV20-1	SASDGTQY
TRBJ2-3	TRBV5-1	ASSLISGGSDTQY
TRBJ1-1	TRBV4-1	ASSQVDTTEAF
TRBJ2-4	TRBV4-2	ASSQEGLAGGEAKNIQY
TRBJ1-6	TRBV7-2	ASSGTPGDSPLH
TRBJ2-1	TRBV5-1	ASSPPLYNEQF
TRBJ1-2	TRBV3-1	ASSQDKYGYT
TRBJ1-5	TRBV12-3/TRBV12-4	ASSLARGAAQPQH
TRBJ2-1	TRBV9	ASSVGGDEQF
TRBJ2-1	TRBV2	ASSERATNEQF
TRBJ1-2	TRBV10-3	AISEGQGYGYT
TRBJ1-3	TRBV27	ASSVQVGNTIY
TRBJ2-1	TRBV5-1	ASRREGTRGYEQF
TRBJ2-7	TRBV11-2	ASSLYTGGEQY
TRBJ2-2	TRBV5-4	ASSSKSSGELF
TRBJ1-4	TRBV11-2	ASSLEGHATNEKLF
TRBJ2-2	TRBV7-2	ASSEDRGLLTGELF
TRBJ2-4	TRBV7-9	ASSNDRLAKNIQY
TRBJ1-4	TRBV27	ASKPTRTNEKLF
TRBJ2-1	TRBV12-3/TRBV12-4	ASSLGRLAGGVNNEQF
TRBJ2-5	TRBV28	ASSQRQGGGETQY
TRBJ2-2	TRBV12-3/TRBV12-4	ASSPPGLANTGELF
TRBJ1-4	TRBV27	ASRLTGGNEKLF
TRBJ2-7	TRBV10-3	AILLRVGSYEQY
TRBJ1-4	TRBV9	ASSPGRGQGPGNEKLF